The 24 T cell receptor beta chains below were found in one sample sequenced in a study of CD8 T cells in Susac syndrome. Reverse transcription of roughly 0.45 to 1 ug RNA used random hexamers. TCRdb passed the immunoSEQ multiplex PCR reads through MiXCR, listing each CDR3 protein once. The data show 90,000 to 150,000 distinct CDR3 sequences, 85% to 95% seen once. Sequencing was carried out using CD4+ T cells from PBMCs. The source of these receptors is a human donor with multiple sclerosis.

On this clonotype itself: Mismatch with germline at one junction end may stem from a read error. The rearrangement uses TRBV5-1 and TRBJ1-1; 7 bases align to TRBD1. Germline V gives CDR1 SGHRS, CDR2 YFSETQ. CDR3 length equals 14 residues. Here the CDR3 reads CASRLAGGGTEAFF. The CDR3 nucleotides read TGCGCCAGCAGATTGGCAGGGGGAGGGACTGAAGCTTTCTTT.

CDR3 loop: CASSTPVGETQYF. DNA for the CDR3: TGCGCCAGCAGCACGCCGGTGGGAGAGACCCAGTACTTC. The chain recombines TRBV5-1 with TRBJ2-5, with D hard to call. Germline CDR1 is SGHRS and CDR2 is YFSETQ. Deletions cut 4 bases from V and 4 bases from J, with 11 bases between. This CDR3 region has 13 residues.

This rearrangement joins TRBV24-1 to TRBJ1-2; the D is unclear. The CDR3 has 14 amino acids. Germline assignment: CDR1 KGHDR and CDR2 SFDVKD. The V gene lost 4 bases and the J gene lost 2 bases, with 10 bases spanning the gap. CDR3 nucleotide sequence: TGTGCCACCAGTGACCAACGGTCGAACTATGGCTACACCTTC. Its protein is CATSDQRSNYGYTF.

CDR3 bases: TGTGCCAGCAGCCCCGGGACAGGGGGACTTACCGGGGAGCTGTTTTTT. Translating it yields CASSPGTGGLTGELFF. The chain combines TRBV7-3 with TRBJ2-2, with 11 bases that match TRBD1. Germline V gene lookup returns CDR1 SGHTA and CDR2 FQGTGA. With V trimmed by 5 bases and J by 5 bases, 7 bases remained unmatched. The CDR3 runs 16 residues.

The chain recombines TRBV4-2 with TRBJ1-2, with TRBD1 matching 11 bases. The V and J ends lost 4 bases and 9 bases, in that order; junction bases with no gene match: 13. This CDR3 is built from 16 residues. Germline values: CDR1 LGHNA, CDR2 YNFKEQ. The CDR3 coding sequence is TGTGCCAGCAGCCGAAACACCGGGACAGGGGGATTTAGCTACACCTTC. Amino acid sequence: CASSRNTGTGGFSYTF.

The chain combines TRBV4-1 with TRBJ2-3; D tentatively reads TRBD1 or TRBD2 (5 bases each). The ends were cut back, 4 bases at V and 0 bases at J, with 11 bases in the middle. This CDR3 contains 15 residues. The germline V gene has CDR1 MGHRA and CDR2 YSYEKL. CDR3 region: CASSPEGRSTDTQYF. The DNA for the CDR3 is TGCGCCAGCAGCCCCGAGGGGCGGAGCACAGATACGCAGTATTTT.

The V gene is TRBV27, the J gene TRBJ2-5; the D gene is possibly TRBD2 (6 bases). This CDR3 region has 15 residues. Trimming took 4 bases from V and 2 from J, leaving 14 bases between them. Germline values: CDR1 MNHEY, CDR2 SMNVEV (reference sequence). In nucleotides, the CDR3 is TGTGCCAGCAGTTCCCATTGGGGGGAACAAGAGACCCAGTACTTC. Protein: CASSSHWGEQETQYF.

The chain is built from TRBV20-1 and TRBJ1-5; 7 bases match TRBD1. With 3 bases clipped from V and 7 bases from J, the junction kept 12 bases outside the gene matches. The CDR3 runs 15 residues. CDR1 and CDR2 (germline): DFQATT, SNEGSKA (reference sequence). CDR3 nucleotides: TGCAGTGCTAGTTATTCCGTGAGGGGACAGCAGCCCCAGCATTTT. Encoded protein: CSASYSVRGQQPQHF.

The J gene is TRBJ2-2, the V gene TRBV6-6; D gene ambiguous. This CDR3 has 12 residues. Germline values: CDR1 MNHNY, CDR2 SVGAGI (reference sequence). Trimming stripped 2 bases from V and 6 bases from J, with 4 bases between. The CDR3 reads CASSYESGELFF. DNA of the CDR3: TGTGCCAGCAGTTACGAGTCCGGGGAGCTGTTTTTT.

The V call is TRBV7-8, the J call TRBJ2-3, with a possible D match to TRBD2 (7 bases). Trimming left V 6 bases short and J 2 bases short, with 15 bases between. The CDR3 contains 15 residues. Germline V gene data show CDR1 as SGHVS and CDR2 as FQNEAQ. CDR3 protein: CASRRGGSSTDTQYF. CDR3 nucleotides: TGTGCCAGCAGGAGGGGGGGGTCTTCCACAGATACGCAGTATTTT.

V gene TRBV18 combines with J gene TRBJ1-4; no definite D call. The CDR3 is made up of 14 amino acids. The V gene's germline CDR1 is KGHSH and CDR2 LQKENI. Trimming shortened V by 6 bases and J by 8 bases, and 16 bases separated the two germline ends. The CDR3 here is CASSSASTSEKLFF. The CDR3 DNA follows: TGTGCCAGCTCCTCTGCATCGACGTCGGAAAAACTGTTTTTT.

CDR3 in DNA: TGTGCCAGCAGCCAAGCCGGACAGGGAATTACTGAAGCTTTCTTT. This gives the protein CASSQAGQGITEAFF. The chain carries TRBV3-1 and TRBJ1-1; 8 nucleotides align to TRBD1. Trimming cost V 1 base and J 5 bases; bases outside gene matches: 6. The CDR3 has 15 residues. Germline V lookup: CDR1 LGHDT, CDR2 YNNKEL (reference sequence).

V is TRBV28 and J is TRBJ2-3, with TRBD1 matching 9 bases. The CDR3 covers 14 residues. V gave up 11 bases and J gave up 2 bases; unmatched junction bases: 8. CDR1 and CDR2 (germline): MDHEN, SYDVKM. The CDR3 here is CACAGQGHTDTQYF. The DNA of the CDR3 is TGTGCCTGCGCGGGACAGGGACACACAGATACGCAGTATTTT.

The chain combines TRBV5-1 with TRBJ2-6; D unclear. In germline, CDR1 is SGHRS, CDR2 YFSETQ. Deletions cut 4 bases from V and 4 bases from J, with 6 bases between. This CDR3 comprises 13 residues. The CDR3 reads CASSLLGANVLTF. For the CDR3, the DNA is TGCGCCAGCAGCCTCCTCGGGGCCAACGTCCTGACTTTC.

The chain is built from TRBV7-3 and TRBJ2-1, with a weak D call TRBD2 (6 bases). The CDR3 is 14 residues long. The germline V and J ends were trimmed by 5 bases and 4 bases, with 12 bases remaining between them. The V gene's germline CDR1 is SGHTA and CDR2 FQGTGA. The CDR3 region has the DNA TGTGCCAGCAGCCCCAGCGGGTTGTACAATGAGCAGTTCTTC. This gives the protein CASSPSGLYNEQFF.

The chain couples TRBV5-6 to TRBJ1-5; 8 bases line up with TRBD1. Germline loops: CDR1 SGHDT, CDR2 YYEEEE. J lost 2 bases, V lost 0 bases, and 4 bases had no gene match. This CDR3 spans 16 amino acids. The CDR3 sequence is CASSLGPDRGNQPQHF. CDR3 in DNA: TGTGCCAGCAGCTTGGGACCGGACAGGGGCAATCAGCCCCAGCATTTT.

The rearrangement links TRBV7-9 to TRBJ2-5; D is unresolved. Germline values: CDR1 SEHNR, CDR2 FQNEAQ (reference sequence). Trimming cost V 5 bases and J 5 bases, with 15 bases left between them. The CDR3 consists of 14 residues. The CDR3 sequence: CASSLQQGFETQYF. CDR3 DNA sequence: TGTGCCAGCAGCCTACAACAAGGGTTTGAGACCCAGTACTTC.

As for this clonotype: An end of the junction does not agree with germline; a read error may underlie this. The chain joins TRBV20-1 to TRBJ2-2; D possibly uses TRBD1 or TRBD2 (5 bases each). The CDR3 contains 14 residues. Germline CDR1 reads DFQATT; CDR2 reads SNEGSKA (reference sequence). CDR3 region: CSALIDRGTGELVF. The CDR3, as DNA: TGCAGTGCCCTTATCGACCGGGGCACCGGGGAGCTGGTTTTT.

The chain employs TRBV24-1 and TRBJ2-3; tentative D call: TRBD1 (7 bases). Trimming stripped 7 bases from V and 2 bases from J, with 12 bases between. Germline V lookup: CDR1 KGHDR, CDR2 SFDVKD. The CDR3 spans 14 residues. CDR3 in amino acids: CATSRGEPTDTQYF. In DNA form, the CDR3 reads TGTGCCACCAGCAGGGGGGAACCCACAGATACGCAGTATTTT.

The chain has TRBV7-3 and TRBJ1-1, with a weak D call TRBD1 (5 bases). Germline V lookup: CDR1 SGHTA, CDR2 FQGTGA. The CDR3 has 15 amino acids. Between the trimmed V and J ends, which lost 5 bases and 11 bases, there was a span of 24 bases. CDR3 nucleotides: TGTGCCAGCAGCCCCAACGTTAACGGGGCCGTGGGGGCTTTCTTT. Translated, it gives CASSPNVNGAVGAFF.

V usage is TRBV5-4 and J usage is TRBJ2-3, with 8 bases matching TRBD2. This CDR3 is 15 amino acids long. The junction had 5 bases not matched to a gene; V was cut back by 3 bases and J by 2 bases. Germline V lookup: CDR1 SGHNT, CDR2 YYREEE (reference sequence). The CDR3 loop reads CASSSKLAATDTQYF. The CDR3, as DNA: TGTGCCAGCAGCTCGAAACTAGCGGCCACAGATACGCAGTATTTT. Full variable domain (rest looked up from reference TRBV5-4 and TRBJ2-3): ETGVTQSPTHLIKTRGQQVTLRCSSQSGHNTVSWYQQALGQGPQFIFQYYREEENGRGNFPPRFSGLQFPNYSSELNVNALELDDSALYLCASSSKLAATDTQYFGPGTRLTVL.

The J gene is TRBJ1-4, the V gene TRBV4-2; 11 nucleotides match TRBD1. The CDR3 totals 13 residues. J lost 14 bases, V lost 6 bases, and 8 bases had no gene match. Per the germline V gene, CDR1 is LGHNA and CDR2 is YNFKEQ. In DNA, the CDR3 is TGTGCCAGCAGACGGACAGGGGGCCCAAAGCTGTTTTTT. Residues: CASRRTGGPKLFF.

The genes are TRBV7-9 and TRBJ2-5; D perhaps matches TRBD2 (5 bases). The length of the CDR3 is 12 residues. V was shortened by 2 bases and J by 7 bases, with 8 bases between the two germline ends. Germline V CDR1 and CDR2: SEHNR, FQNEAQ (reference sequence). CDR3 nucleotides: TGTGCCAGCAGCTTACACGAGGGGACCCAGTACTTC. Its translation is CASSLHEGTQYF.

The V and J genes are TRBV20-1 and TRBJ2-7, with TRBD2 matching over 7 bases. Trimming removed 2 bases from V and 2 bases from J; junction bases left unmatched: 6. The CDR3 totals 14 residues. The germline V gene encodes CDR1 DFQATT and CDR2 SNEGSKA (reference sequence). CDR3 residues: CSARQAGNTYEQYF. Written as DNA, the CDR3 is TGCAGTGCTAGACAAGCGGGGAACACCTACGAGCAGTACTTC.